This TCR beta chain was captured by sequencing in a study of T-cell memory formation after mild COVID-19. In its sample, this clonotype was seen a few times. The antigen is not known. TCRdb processed the 5' RACE reads anew with MiXCR; each CDR3 protein has one entry. The repertoire holds 350,000 or so distinct CDR3 sequences, with approximately 12% as singletons. General observations from the study: Clones that contracted clustered mainly in CM and EM if CD4+ and in EMRA if CD8+. Second-wave clones that peaked on day 37 lacked confirmed SARS-CoV-2 specificity.

This sequence originates from a man younger than 35 who had mild COVID-19 (a few samples of this study predate the infection). Cell type and time point are not known. Source material: PBMCs or a T cell subset sorted from them (not recorded which).

As DNA, the CDR3 is TGTGCCAGCAGCCTCTACCGACAGGGTACTGAAGCTTTCTTT. This translates into CASSLYRQGTEAFF. The chain combines TRBV7-2 with TRBJ1-1, with TRBD1 matching over 7 bases. The CDR3 length is 14 residues. Germline CDR1 is SGHTA and CDR2 is FQGNSA. Trimming at V came to 5 bases and at J to 5 bases, leaving 8 bases not matched to a gene.